This TCR beta chain came from a study of a mutant IDH1 vaccine in newly diagnosed glioma (dated by TCRdb to the early 2020s). Background for the entire study: Of the approximately 30 treated patients, approximately 60% were male and roughly 38% were female, and a mean age of 40.4 years was recorded. Longitudinal TCRB deep sequencing was performed for roughly 25 treated patients wherever samples were available for exploratory analyses. Prior to enrollment, standard therapy consisting of radiotherapy alone, temozolomide alone, or radiochemotherapy with temozolomide had been administered to patients, with the combination being received by most patients. Peripheral blood was collected at six visits: V03 (baseline), V05, V07, V10, V12 and V13.

Note on this clone: It lacks a known antigen. Base quality data are lacking; no much larger clone is found one base away.

Interpreted using the paper, the time point label stands for: baseline, week 1 (first vaccination visit). The sample's treatment or condition label, in plain terms: pre-vaccination baseline after standard-of-care therapy. The donors had newly diagnosed IDH1-mutant astrocytomas of WHO grade 3 or 4 that showed loss of nuclear ATRX. The samples were drawn from NOA16, a multicentre, single-arm, open-label phase I trial in Germany that tested a mutant IDH1 peptide vaccine in humans for the first time. For immunogenicity testing, the blood drawn at visit V03 was used as the baseline sample. Genomic DNA for TCRB sequencing was extracted from EDTA blood using the DNeasy Blood and Tissue Kit. CDR1 is given as SGHNT and CDR2 as YYREEE, both from the germline V gene (reference sequence). From cysteine to phenylalanine, the CDR3 is 15 amino acids long. The CDR3 DNA has 45 bases and is translated from base 1. V loses 4 bases of germline sequence and J loses 5 bases, and the interval between the two ends is 18 bases.

Beyond this particular receptor, the publication reports: Availability determined which PBMC samples were chosen for TCRB deep sequencing. Immune responses induced by the vaccine were seen in more than 85% of patients across multiple MHC alleles. The authors stated that sample limitations prevented analyses of patient blood samples from being reproduced. Changes in the top peripheral T cell clonotypes picked up by TCRB sequencing did not appear to be linked to pseudoprogression.

The library came from the immunoSEQ multiplex PCR assay. The hsTCRB Kit was used according to the manufacturer's protocol to amplify rearranged TCR beta chain sequences. An Illumina MiSeq was used to sequence the TCRB libraries. For the original study's pipeline: The kit vendor's proprietary platform handled demultiplexing, trimming and gene mapping. In its TCRdb copy, this immuneACCESS table keeps in-frame sequences only and misses some clones. Where compared with another copy, unresolved V genes explain less than half of these, and the others have no known cause. That table furnishes V, J and clone size, whereas the DNA furnished D and trimming. For this sample there are roughly 99,000 clones; about 90% appear just once. In total, the top ten clones hold roughly 0.61% of the sample.

The TCR comes from a woman in her forties or fifties with glioma. Sequencing used PBMCs, obtained from a glioma patient treated with radiotherapy, temozolomide or both. The V gene is TRBV5-4 and the J gene is TRBJ2-5; TRBD1 is possibly the D segment (5 matching bases). The DNA sequence follows: TGTGCCAGCAGCCCCGCGAAGGGGCCCCCCGAGACCCAGTACTTC. This translates into CASSPAKGPPETQYF. Extended through the reference TRBV5-4 and TRBJ2-5 proteins, this CDR3 yields the full variable domain: ETGVTQSPTHLIKTRGQQVTLRCSSQSGHNTVSWYQQALGQGPQFIFQYYREEENGRGNFPPRFSGLQFPNYSSELNVNALELDDSALYLCASSPAKGPPETQYFGPGTRLLVL.